This T cell receptor beta chain appears in the sequencing data of a study of blood T cell repertoires in COVID-19. Sequenced by immunoSEQ multiplex PCR; TCRdb stores in-frame clones only, minus some. The repertoire includes under 400,000 clones, approximately 87% of them detected once, and about 10% sits in the top ten. CDR1 SQVTM and CDR2 ANQGSEA come from the germline V gene. The CDR3 extends over 12 amino acids. Trimming took 4 bases from V and 5 from J; bases not matched to a gene: 4. In its sample, this clone was seen many times. The sample comprised peripheral blood. V is TRBV29-1 and J is TRBJ2-7, with 8 bases that match TRBD1. The origin of this receptor is a woman younger than 45 with COVID-19, enrolled during active disease. The CDR3 reads CSVGPGGDEQYF. CDR3 bases: TGCAGCGTTGGTCCAGGGGGCGACGAGCAGTACTTC.